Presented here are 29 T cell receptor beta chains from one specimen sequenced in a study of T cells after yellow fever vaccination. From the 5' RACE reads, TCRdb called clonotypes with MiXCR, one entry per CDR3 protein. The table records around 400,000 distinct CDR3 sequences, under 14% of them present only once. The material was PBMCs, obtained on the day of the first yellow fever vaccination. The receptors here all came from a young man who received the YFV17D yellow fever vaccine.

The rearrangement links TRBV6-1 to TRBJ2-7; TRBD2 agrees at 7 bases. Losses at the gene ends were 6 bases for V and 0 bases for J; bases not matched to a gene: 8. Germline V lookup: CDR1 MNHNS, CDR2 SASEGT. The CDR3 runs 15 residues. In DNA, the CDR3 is TGTGCCAGCAGCAGGAGTTGGGGGGGCTCCTACGAGCAGTACTTC. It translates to CASSRSWGGSYEQYF.

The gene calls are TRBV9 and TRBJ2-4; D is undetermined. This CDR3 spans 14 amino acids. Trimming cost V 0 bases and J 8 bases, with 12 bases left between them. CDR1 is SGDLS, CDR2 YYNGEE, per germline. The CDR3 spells CASSVEQHGYIQYF. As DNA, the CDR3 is TGTGCCAGCAGCGTAGAGCAGCACGGATACATTCAGTACTTC.

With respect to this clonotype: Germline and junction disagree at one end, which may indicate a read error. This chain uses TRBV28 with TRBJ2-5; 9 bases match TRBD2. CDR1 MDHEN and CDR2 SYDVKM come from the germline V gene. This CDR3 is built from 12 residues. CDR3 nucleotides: TGTGCCAGCAGTCACCTCGGGTTAGCGGGGGCCTTC. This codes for CASSHLGLAGAF.

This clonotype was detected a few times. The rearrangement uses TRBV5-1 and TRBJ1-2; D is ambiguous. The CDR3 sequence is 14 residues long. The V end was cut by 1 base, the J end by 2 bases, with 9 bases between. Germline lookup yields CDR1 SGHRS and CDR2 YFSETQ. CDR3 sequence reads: CASSLTAQNYGYTF. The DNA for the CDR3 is TGCGCCAGCAGCTTGACGGCACAGAACTATGGCTACACCTTC.

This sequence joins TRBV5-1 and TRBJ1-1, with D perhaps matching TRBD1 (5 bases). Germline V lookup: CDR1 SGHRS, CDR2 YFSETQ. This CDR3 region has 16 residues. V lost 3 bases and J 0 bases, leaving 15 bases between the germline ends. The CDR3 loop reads CASSSNPGRMNTEAFF. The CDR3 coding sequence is TGCGCCAGCAGCTCAAATCCGGGACGGATGAACACTGAAGCTTTCTTT.

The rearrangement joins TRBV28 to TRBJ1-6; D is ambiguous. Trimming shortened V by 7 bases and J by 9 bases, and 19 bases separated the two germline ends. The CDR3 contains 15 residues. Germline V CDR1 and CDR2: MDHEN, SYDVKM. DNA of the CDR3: TGTGCCAGCACATTACACCCTGGATCGGGTTCACCCCTCCACTTT. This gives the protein CASTLHPGSGSPLHF.

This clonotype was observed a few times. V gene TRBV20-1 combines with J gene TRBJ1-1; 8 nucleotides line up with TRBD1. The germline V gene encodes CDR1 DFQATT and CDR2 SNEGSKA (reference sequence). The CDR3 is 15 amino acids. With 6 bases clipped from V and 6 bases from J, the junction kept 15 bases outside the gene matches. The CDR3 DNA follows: TGCAGTGCAAACTTCTGGACAGGGTTGAGGGCTGAAGCTTTCTTT. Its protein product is CSANFWTGLRAEAFF.

In DNA form, the CDR3 reads TGTGCCAGCAGTCGACGGGGGGCGGTTCGAACCCAGTACTTC. It yields the protein CASSRRGAVRTQYF. The genes are TRBV12-3 or TRBV12-4 and TRBJ2-5; tentatively, D is TRBD2 (7 bases). V lost 5 bases, J lost 8 bases, and 18 bases lay in between. The CDR3 totals 14 residues.

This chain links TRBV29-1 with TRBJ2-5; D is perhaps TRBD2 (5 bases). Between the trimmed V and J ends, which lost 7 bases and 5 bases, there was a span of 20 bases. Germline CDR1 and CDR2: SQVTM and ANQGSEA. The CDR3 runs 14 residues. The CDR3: CSATRGSAGETQYF. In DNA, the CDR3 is TGCAGCGCCACCCGGGGTAGCGCTGGGGAGACCCAGTACTTC.

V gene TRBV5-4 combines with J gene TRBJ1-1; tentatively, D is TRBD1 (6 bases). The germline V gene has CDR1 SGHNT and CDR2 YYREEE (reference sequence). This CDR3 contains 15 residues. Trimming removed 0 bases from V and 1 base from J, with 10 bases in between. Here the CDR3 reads CASSLAGTRNTEAFF. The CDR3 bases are TGTGCCAGCAGCTTGGCCGGGACACGGAACACTGAAGCTTTCTTT.

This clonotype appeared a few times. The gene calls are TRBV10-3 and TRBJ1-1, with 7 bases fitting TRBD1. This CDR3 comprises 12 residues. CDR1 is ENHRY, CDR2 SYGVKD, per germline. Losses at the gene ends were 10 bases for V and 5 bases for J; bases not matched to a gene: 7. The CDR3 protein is CATKDRETEAFF. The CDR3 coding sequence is TGTGCCACAAAAGACAGGGAAACTGAAGCTTTCTTT.

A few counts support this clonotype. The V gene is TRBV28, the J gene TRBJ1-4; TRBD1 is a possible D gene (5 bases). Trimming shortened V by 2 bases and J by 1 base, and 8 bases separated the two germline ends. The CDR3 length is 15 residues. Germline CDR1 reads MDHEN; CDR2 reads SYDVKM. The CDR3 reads CASSLPGITNEKLFF. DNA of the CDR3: TGTGCCAGCAGTTTACCAGGGATAACTAATGAAAAACTGTTTTTT. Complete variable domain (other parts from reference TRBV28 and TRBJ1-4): DVKVTQSSRYLVKRTGEKVFLECVQDMDHENMFWYRQDPGLGLRLIYFSYDVKMKEKGDIPEGYSVSREKKERFSLILESASTNQTSMYLCASSLPGITNEKLFFGSGTQLSVL.

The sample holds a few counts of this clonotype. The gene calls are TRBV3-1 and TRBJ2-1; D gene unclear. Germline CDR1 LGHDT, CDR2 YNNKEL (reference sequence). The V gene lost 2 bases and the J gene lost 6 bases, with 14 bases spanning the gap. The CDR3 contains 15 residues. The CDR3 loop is CASSQLTRMGNEQFF. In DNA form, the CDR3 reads TGTGCCAGCAGCCAACTTACCAGAATGGGCAATGAGCAGTTCTTC.

CDR3 DNA sequence: TGCAGCGTTGCAGCGGGGCAAGAGACCCAGTACTTC. Encoded protein: CSVAAGQETQYF. This chain joins TRBV29-1 and TRBJ2-5, with TRBD2 matching over 7 bases. Germline CDR1 and CDR2: SQVTM and ANQGSEA. J was trimmed by 2 bases and V by 4 bases; bases with no gene match: 1. This CDR3 is built from 12 residues. Full variable domain (rest looked up from reference TRBV29-1 and TRBJ2-5): SAVISQKPSRDICQRGTSLTIQCQVDSQVTMMFWYRQQPGQSLTLIATANQGSEATYESGFVIDKFPISRPNLTFSTLTVSNMSPEDSSIYLCSVAAGQETQYFGPGTRLLVL.

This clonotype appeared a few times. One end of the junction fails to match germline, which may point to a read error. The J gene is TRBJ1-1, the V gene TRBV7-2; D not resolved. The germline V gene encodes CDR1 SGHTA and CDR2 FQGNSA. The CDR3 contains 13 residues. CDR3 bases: TGTGCCAGCAGCCCCGGAGTGAAAACTGAAGCTTTCTTT. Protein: CASSPGVKTEAFF. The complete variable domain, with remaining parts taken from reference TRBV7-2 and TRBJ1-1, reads GAGVSQSPSNKVTEKGKDVELRCDPISGHTALYWYRQSLGQGLEFLIYFQGNSAPDKSGLPSDRFSAERTGGSVSTLTIQRTQQEDSAVYLCASSPGVKTEAFFGQGTRLTVV.

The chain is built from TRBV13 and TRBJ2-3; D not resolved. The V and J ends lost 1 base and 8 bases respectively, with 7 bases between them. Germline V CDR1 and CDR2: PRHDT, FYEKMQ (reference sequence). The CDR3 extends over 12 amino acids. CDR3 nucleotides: TGTGCCAGCAGCTTAGTCGGCTTTACGCAGTATTTT. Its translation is CASSLVGFTQYF.

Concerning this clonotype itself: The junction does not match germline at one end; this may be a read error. Here the CDR3 reads CASSAGTGTGYIEQFF. The DNA of the CDR3 is TGTGCCAGCAGCGCGGGCACAGGGACGGGTTACATTGAGCAGTTCTTC. The J gene is TRBJ2-1, the V gene TRBV7-9; D might be TRBD1 (6 bases). The CDR3 has 16 amino acids. From germline, CDR1 is SEHNR and CDR2 FQNEAQ (reference sequence).

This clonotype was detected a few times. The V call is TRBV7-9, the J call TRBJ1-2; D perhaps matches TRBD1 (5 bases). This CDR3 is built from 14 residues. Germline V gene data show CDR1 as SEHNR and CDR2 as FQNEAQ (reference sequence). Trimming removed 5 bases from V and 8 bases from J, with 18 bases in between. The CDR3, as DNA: TGTGCCAGCAGCGACTCCCGGGGCGAGTGGGGCTACACCTTC. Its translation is CASSDSRGEWGYTF. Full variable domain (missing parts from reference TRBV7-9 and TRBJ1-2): DTGVSQNPRHKITKRGQNVTFRCDPISEHNRLYWYRQTLGQGPEFLTYFQNEAQLEKSRLLSDRFSAERPKGSFSTLEIQRTEQGDSAMYLCASSDSRGEWGYTFGSGTRLTVV.

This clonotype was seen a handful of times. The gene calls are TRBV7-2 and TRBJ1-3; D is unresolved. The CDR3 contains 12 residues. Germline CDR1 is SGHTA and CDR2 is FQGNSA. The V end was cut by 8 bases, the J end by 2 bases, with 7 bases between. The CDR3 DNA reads TGTGCCAGCCGGGAGGCTGGAAACACCATATATTTT. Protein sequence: CASREAGNTIYF.

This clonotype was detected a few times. In nucleotides, the CDR3 is TGTGCCAGCAGCCGAGAACCGGGGACTGAAGCTTTCTTT. Translated: CASSREPGTEAFF. The rearrangement joins TRBV11-2 to TRBJ1-1, with D uncertain. Trimming pared 5 bases from V and 5 bases from J, leaving 12 bases between. CDR1 SGHAT and CDR2 FQNNGV come from the germline V gene. The CDR3 spans 13 residues.

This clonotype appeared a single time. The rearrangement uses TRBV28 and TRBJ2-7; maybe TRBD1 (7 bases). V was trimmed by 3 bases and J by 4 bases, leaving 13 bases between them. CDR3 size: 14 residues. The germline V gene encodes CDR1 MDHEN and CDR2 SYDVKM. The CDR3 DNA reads TGTGCCAGCAGTTTTGGAGGGGGCAAATACGAGCAGTACTTC. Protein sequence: CASSFGGGKYEQYF. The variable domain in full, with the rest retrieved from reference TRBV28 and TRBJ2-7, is DVKVTQSSRYLVKRTGEKVFLECVQDMDHENMFWYRQDPGLGLRLIYFSYDVKMKEKGDIPEGYSVSREKKERFSLILESASTNQTSMYLCASSFGGGKYEQYFGPGTRLTVT.

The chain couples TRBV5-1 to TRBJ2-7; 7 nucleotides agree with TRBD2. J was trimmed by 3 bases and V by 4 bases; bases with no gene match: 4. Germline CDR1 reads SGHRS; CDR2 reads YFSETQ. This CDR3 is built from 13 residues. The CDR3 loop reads CASSLRDYYEQYV. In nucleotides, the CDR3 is TGCGCCAGCAGCCTGCGGGACTACTACGAGCAGTACGTC.

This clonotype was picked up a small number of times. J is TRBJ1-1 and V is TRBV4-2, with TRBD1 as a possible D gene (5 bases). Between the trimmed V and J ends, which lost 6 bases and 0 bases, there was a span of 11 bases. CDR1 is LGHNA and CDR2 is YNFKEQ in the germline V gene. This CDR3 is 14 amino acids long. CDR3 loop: CASRLGGLNTEAFF. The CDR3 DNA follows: TGTGCCAGCAGACTCGGGGGTCTGAACACTGAAGCTTTCTTT.

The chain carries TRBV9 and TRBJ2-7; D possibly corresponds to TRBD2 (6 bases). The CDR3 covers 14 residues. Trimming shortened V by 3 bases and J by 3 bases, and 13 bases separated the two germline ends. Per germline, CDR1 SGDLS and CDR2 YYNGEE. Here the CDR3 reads CASSGDSHGYEQYF. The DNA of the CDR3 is TGTGCCAGCAGCGGGGACTCCCATGGCTACGAGCAGTACTTC. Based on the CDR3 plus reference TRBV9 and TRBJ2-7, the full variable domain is DSGVTQTPKHLITATGQRVTLRCSPRSGDLSVYWYQQSLDQGLQFLIQYYNGEERAKGNILERFSAQQFPDLHSELNLSSLELGDSALYFCASSGDSHGYEQYFGPGTRLTVT.

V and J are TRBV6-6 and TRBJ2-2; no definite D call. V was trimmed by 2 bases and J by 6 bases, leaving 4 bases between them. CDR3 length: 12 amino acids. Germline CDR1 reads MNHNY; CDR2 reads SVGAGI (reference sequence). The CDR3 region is CASSYLPGELFF. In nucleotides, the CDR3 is TGTGCCAGCAGTTACCTGCCCGGGGAGCTGTTTTTT.

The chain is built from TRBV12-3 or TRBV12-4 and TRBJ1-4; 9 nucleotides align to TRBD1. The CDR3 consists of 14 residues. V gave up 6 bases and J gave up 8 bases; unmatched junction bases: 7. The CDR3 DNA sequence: TGTGCCAGCAGACCGGGACAGGGACGAGAAAAACTGTTTTTT. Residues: CASRPGQGREKLFF.

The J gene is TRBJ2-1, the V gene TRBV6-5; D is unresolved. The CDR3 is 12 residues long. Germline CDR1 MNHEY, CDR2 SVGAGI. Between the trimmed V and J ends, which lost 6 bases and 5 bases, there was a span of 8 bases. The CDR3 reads CASSRHDNEQFF. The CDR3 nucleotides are TGTGCCAGCAGCCGACATGACAATGAGCAGTTCTTC.

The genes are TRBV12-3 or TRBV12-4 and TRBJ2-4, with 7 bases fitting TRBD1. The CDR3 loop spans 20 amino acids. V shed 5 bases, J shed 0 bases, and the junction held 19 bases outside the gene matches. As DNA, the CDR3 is TGTGCCAGCAGTCCCCGGGACAGAACCTGGCGGCAACTAGCCAAAAACATTCAGTACTTC. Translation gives CASSPRDRTWRQLAKNIQYF.

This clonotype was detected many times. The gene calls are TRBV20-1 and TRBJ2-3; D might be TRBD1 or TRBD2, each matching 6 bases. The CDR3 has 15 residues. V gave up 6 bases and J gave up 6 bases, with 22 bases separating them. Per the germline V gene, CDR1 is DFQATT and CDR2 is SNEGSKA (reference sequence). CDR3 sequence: CSAKMNGGLVDTQYF. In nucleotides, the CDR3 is TGCAGTGCGAAGATGAATGGGGGGCTAGTTGATACGCAGTATTTT.